This T cell receptor (beta chain) stems from a study of T cells after yellow fever vaccination. The CDR3 is 13 residues long. V lost 4 bases and J lost 2, with 9 bases in between. The germline V gene encodes CDR1 SGHVT and CDR2 SQSDAQ. This clonotype has at least ten counts. Antigen specificity is unknown. In TCRdb, the 5' RACE reads were re-called with MiXCR into one record per CDR3 protein. The sample holds some 320,000 distinct CDR3 sequences, roughly 10% seen once. Study-level points and caveats: Subsequent booster samples again held most clones from primary vaccination (96% CD4, 85% to 90% CD8). When the response was secondary, it was weaker but reached its peak faster, day 5 versus 15. Any FACS-sorted repertoire could hold abundant clonotypes that contaminate it from the bulk population.

The clonotype originates from a man aged 18 to 29 who received the YFV17D yellow fever vaccine. This chain connects TRBV7-4 to TRBJ2-7; D call uncertain. Here the sequenced sample was CD4+ T cells sorted from PBMCs, taken 45 days after the yellow fever booster vaccination. DNA for the CDR3: TGTGCCAGCAGCTCCGGACGGGCCTACGAGCAGTACGTC. The encoded protein is CASSSGRAYEQYV.